Each of the 32 T cell receptor beta chains below was sequenced from the same sample in a study of OX40 agonist ivuxolimab in advanced cancers. The protocol was immunoSEQ multiplex PCR, while the TCRdb copy is restricted to in-frame clones and leaves out a portion. The sample carries about 59,000 clones, about 89% recorded once. Source: CD4+ or CD8+ T cells sorted from blood, taken in a trial of the OX40 agonist ivuxolimab. Receptor source: an adult with an advanced solid tumor such as melanoma, head and neck, liver or kidney cancer.

The chain combines TRBV5-1 with TRBJ1-1, with D unclear. Per germline, CDR1 SGHRS and CDR2 YFSETQ. Trimming cost V 3 bases and J 4 bases, with 13 bases left between them. The CDR3 contains 14 residues. The CDR3 nucleotides read TGCGCCAGCAGCTCAGGCTCAGATGGCACTGAAGCTTTCTTT. Translating gives CASSSGSDGTEAFF.

The chain is built from TRBV28 and TRBJ2-3; possibly TRBD1 for D (5 bases). The CDR3 extends over 14 amino acids. V lost 8 bases to trimming and J lost 2 bases, with 14 bases between them. Germline-derived CDR1 and CDR2 are MDHEN and SYDVKM. The CDR3 sequence: CASSRGPYTDTQYF. The CDR3 region has the DNA TGTGCCAGCTCTAGGGGCCCTTACACAGATACGCAGTATTTT.

The CDR3 bases are TGTGCCAGCAGCTTATTCTCAGGGGGTCTCTCCTACGAGCAGTACTTC. Protein: CASSLFSGGLSYEQYF. The chain is built from TRBV7-2 and TRBJ2-7, with 7 bases aligning to TRBD1. V lost 2 bases and J lost 0; bases outside the gene matches: 7. The CDR3 spans 16 residues. Germline V CDR1 and CDR2: SGHTA, FQGNSA.

This clone occurred once. The rearrangement uses TRBV15 and TRBJ1-5; unclear D gene. Germline V gene sequence: CDR1 LNHNV, CDR2 YYDKDF (reference sequence). This CDR3 comprises 14 residues. V dropped 3 bases and J dropped 1 base, with 7 bases sitting between them. CDR3 residues: CATSSVSSNQPQHF. The CDR3 region has the DNA TGTGCCACCAGCAGTGTTTCGAGCAATCAGCCCCAGCATTTT.

V gene TRBV7-3 combines with J gene TRBJ1-1; no clear D. Germline V gene lookup returns CDR1 SGHTA and CDR2 FQGTGA. The CDR3 extends over 13 amino acids. The V end lost 3 bases, the J end lost 0 bases, and 5 bases lay between the germline ends. CDR3 nucleotides: TGTGCCAGCAGCTTTGGCTTGAACACTGAAGCTTTCTTT. This encodes CASSFGLNTEAFF.

V gene TRBV2 combines with J gene TRBJ1-5; the D gene is possibly TRBD1 (5 bases). Trimming took 7 bases from V and 4 from J, leaving 11 bases between them. Germline CDR1 reads SNHLY; CDR2 reads FYNNEI. The CDR3 sequence is 13 residues long. CDR3 region: CASTAGGNQPQHF. The CDR3 DNA is TGTGCCAGCACAGCCGGGGGGAATCAGCCCCAGCATTTT.

This clone appeared once. This chain connects TRBV2 to TRBJ1-5; no firm D call. CDR3 length equals 15 residues. From germline, CDR1 is SNHLY and CDR2 FYNNEI. V was cut by 3 bases and J by 0 bases, with 9 bases left in between. The CDR3 region is CASSENTYSNQPQHF. For the CDR3, the DNA is TGTGCCAGCAGTGAGAACACTTATAGCAATCAGCCCCAGCATTTT.

The V call is TRBV7-3, the J call TRBJ2-2; D gene unclear. Germline V gene lookup returns CDR1 SGHTA and CDR2 FQGTGA. V was pared by 5 bases and J by 1 base, with 5 bases between. The CDR3 totals 13 residues. The CDR3 protein is CASSHRNTGELFF. For the CDR3, the DNA is TGTGCCAGCAGCCATAGGAACACCGGGGAGCTGTTTTTT.

The V gene is TRBV18, the J gene TRBJ2-5; D gene unclear. This CDR3 has 14 residues. V lost 3 bases to trimming and J lost 5 bases, with 13 bases between them. The germline V gene encodes CDR1 KGHSH and CDR2 LQKENI. The CDR3 DNA sequence: TGTGCCAGCTCACCGCGAGCCGGTAGGGAGACCCAGTACTTC. Amino acid sequence: CASSPRAGRETQYF. Drawing the rest from reference TRBV18 and TRBJ2-5, the complete variable domain is NAGVMQNPRHLVRRRGQEARLRCSPMKGHSHVYWYRQLPEEGLKFMVYLQKENIIDESGMPKERFSAEFPKEGPSILRIQQVVRGDSAAYFCASSPRAGRETQYFGPGTRLLVL.

The chain joins TRBV5-1 to TRBJ1-6; D unclear. From germline, CDR1 is SGHRS and CDR2 YFSETQ. The CDR3 covers 16 residues. Deletions cut 0 bases from V and 0 bases from J, with 7 bases between. CDR3 nucleotides: TGCGCCAGCAGCTTGGACTTCAGCTCCTATAATTCACCCCTCCACTTT. Its protein is CASSLDFSSYNSPLHF.

The chain links TRBV2 to TRBJ1-5, with D unclear. This CDR3 comprises 11 residues. Trimming left V 6 bases short and J 4 bases short, with 4 bases between. Looked up from germline, CDR1 is SNHLY and CDR2 is FYNNEI. The CDR3 reads CASSLNQPQHF. Here the CDR3 DNA reads TGTGCCAGCAGCTTAAATCAGCCCCAGCATTTT.

The J gene is TRBJ1-5, the V gene TRBV19; 8 positions match TRBD1. Germline CDR1 LNHDA, CDR2 SQIVND (reference sequence). The trim removed 6 bases at V and 6 bases at J, leaving 10 bases unmatched. This CDR3 contains 15 residues. The CDR3 is CASSPPFRGRQPQHF. CDR3 DNA: TGTGCCAGTAGCCCGCCGTTCAGGGGGCGTCAGCCCCAGCATTTT.

The rearrangement uses TRBV2 and TRBJ1-2; D gene uncertain. Per germline, CDR1 SNHLY and CDR2 FYNNEI. V was clipped by 2 bases and J by 5 bases, with 6 bases between them. The CDR3 runs 12 residues. The CDR3 sequence: CASSERGYGYTF. In DNA form, the CDR3 reads TGTGCCAGCAGTGAACGGGGATATGGCTACACCTTC.

The chain couples TRBV19 to TRBJ2-2; 8 bases align to TRBD2. The V gene's germline CDR1 is LNHDA and CDR2 SQIVND (reference sequence). The CDR3 is 18 amino acids. J gave up 0 bases and V 0 bases, and 6 bases lay outside the gene matches. The CDR3 loop is CASSIEPLAGPNTGELFF. The CDR3 coding sequence is TGTGCCAGTAGTATAGAACCCTTAGCGGGGCCGAACACCGGGGAGCTGTTTTTT.

Note on this clone: Germline is not matched at one junction end, which may reflect a read error. The chain employs TRBV19 and TRBJ2-3, with a weak D call TRBD2 (5 bases). The CDR3 has 15 residues. Germline V gene sequence: CDR1 LNHDA, CDR2 SQIVND (reference sequence). CDR3 residues: CASGIFGGSTDTQYF. In DNA, the CDR3 is TGTGCCAGTGGTATTTTTGGCGGGAGCACAGATACGCAGTATTTT.

There are a few counts of this clone. The chain carries TRBV2 and TRBJ1-6, with a possible D match to TRBD1 (5 bases). The CDR3 sequence is 13 residues long. Germline V CDR1 and CDR2: SNHLY, FYNNEI. Trimming removed 8 bases at V and 6 bases at J, with 11 bases between. The CDR3 protein is CASRGDFNSPLHF. The CDR3 nucleotides are TGTGCCAGCCGGGGGGACTTTAATTCACCCCTCCACTTT.

The sample holds one count of this clone. The chain recombines TRBV2 with TRBJ1-4; 10 nucleotides align to TRBD1. The CDR3 spans 15 residues. The trim removed 5 bases at V and 7 bases at J, leaving 7 bases unmatched. Germline CDR1 reads SNHLY; CDR2 reads FYNNEI. The CDR3 region is CASSKMTGGGEKLFF. The DNA of the CDR3 is TGTGCCAGCAGTAAAATGACAGGGGGCGGTGAAAAACTGTTTTTT.

This rearrangement joins TRBV5-1 to TRBJ2-3; unclear D gene. V dropped 0 bases and J dropped 0 bases, with 11 bases sitting between them. The CDR3 sequence is 16 residues long. Germline values: CDR1 SGHRS, CDR2 YFSETQ. For the CDR3, the DNA is TGCGCCAGCAGCTTGGGAGGAGTCATGAGCACAGATACGCAGTATTTT. Protein product: CASSLGGVMSTDTQYF.

J is TRBJ2-7 and V is TRBV5-1; a weak D match, TRBD2 (6 bases). The germline gives CDR1 SGHRS, CDR2 YFSETQ. The CDR3 totals 16 residues. V was clipped by 1 base and J by 1 base, with 15 bases between them. In nucleotides, the CDR3 is TGCGCCAGCAGCTTGCGGGCGGGGCTCGGTTCCTACGAGCAGTACTTC. It is translated as CASSLRAGLGSYEQYF. Full variable domain (remainder filled in from reference TRBV5-1 and TRBJ2-7): KAGVTQTPRYLIKTRGQQVTLSCSPISGHRSVSWYQQTPGQGLQFLFEYFSETQRNKGNFPGRFSGRQFSNSRSEMNVSTLELGDSALYLCASSLRAGLGSYEQYFGPGTRLTVT.

The V and J genes are TRBV18 and TRBJ1-2; possible D gene TRBD1, 5 bases. Trimming cost V 3 bases and J 6 bases, with 14 bases left between them. CDR1 is KGHSH and CDR2 is LQKENI in the germline V gene. CDR3 length: 14 amino acids. The CDR3 protein is CASSPTVGENGYTF. The DNA for the CDR3 is TGTGCCAGCTCACCTACGGTGGGGGAGAATGGCTACACCTTC.

The chain couples TRBV27 to TRBJ1-2; 9 bases line up with TRBD1. The ends lost 5 bases at V and 8 bases at J; junction bases unmatched: 9. Germline V lookup: CDR1 MNHEY, CDR2 SMNVEV (reference sequence). The CDR3 sequence is 14 residues long. This CDR3 is CASSSPGQGLGYTF. The CDR3 region has the DNA TGTGCCAGCAGTAGTCCGGGACAGGGTTTGGGCTACACCTTC.

The gene calls are TRBV4-1 and TRBJ1-6; a weak D match, TRBD1 (6 bases). V was trimmed by 1 base and J by 10 bases, leaving 17 bases between them. Germline CDR1 and CDR2: MGHRA and YSYEKL. This CDR3 is 16 amino acids long. CDR3 sequence reads: CASSQAERDIGSPLHF. The CDR3 DNA reads TGCGCCAGCAGCCAAGCGGAACGGGACATCGGGTCACCCCTCCACTTT.

This CDR3 reads CAWTSGGYEQYF. DNA of the CDR3: TGTGCCTGGACTAGCGGGGGCTACGAGCAGTACTTC. The chain has TRBV30 and TRBJ2-7, with 10 bases lining up with TRBD2. The germline V gene has CDR1 GTSNPN and CDR2 SVGIG (reference sequence). The CDR3 has 12 amino acids. V trimming: 4 bases; J trimming: 3 bases; junction bases outside the gene matches: 0.

This chain's CDR3 is CASRIREDQPQHF. CDR3 sequence (DNA): TGTGCCAGCAGAATCAGGGAGGATCAGCCCCAGCATTTT. The J gene is TRBJ1-5, the V gene TRBV27, with a tentative D call TRBD1 (5 bases). Trimming took 6 bases from V and 5 from J, leaving 11 bases between them. Germline assignment: CDR1 MNHEY and CDR2 SMNVEV (reference sequence). The CDR3 covers 13 residues.

The chain joins TRBV4-1 to TRBJ2-7; D may be TRBD2 (6 bases). With 3 bases removed from V and 3 bases from J, the gap between germline ends came to 15 bases. CDR3 length: 15 amino acids. Per the germline V gene, CDR1 is MGHRA and CDR2 is YSYEKL. The CDR3 DNA reads TGCGCCAGCAGCCATCTACGGGACTCCTTCTACGAGCAGTACTTC. This gives the protein CASSHLRDSFYEQYF.

The CDR3 region has the DNA TGTGCCAGCTCACCACCAACGCTAGCAGAGACCCAGTACTTC. Translated, it gives CASSPPTLAETQYF. This chain connects TRBV18 to TRBJ2-5, with D tentatively TRBD2 (5 bases). Germline-derived CDR1 and CDR2 are KGHSH and LQKENI. V was shortened by 0 bases and J by 4 bases, with 9 bases between the two germline ends. The CDR3 extends over 14 amino acids.

The chain employs TRBV5-1 and TRBJ2-2; 7 nucleotides align to TRBD1. Germline CDR1 reads SGHRS; CDR2 reads YFSETQ. This CDR3 spans 15 amino acids. V shed 6 bases and J 5 bases; nucleotides not matched to a gene: 10. The CDR3 DNA sequence: TGCGCCAGCAACACCGGGACAGCGATTACCGGGGAGCTGTTTTTT. Encoded protein: CASNTGTAITGELFF.

The table lists this clone with a few counts. The chain is built from TRBV11-2 and TRBJ2-7; 7 nucleotides line up with TRBD2. The germline V gene has CDR1 SGHAT and CDR2 FQNNGV. The CDR3 length is 15 residues. Unmatched junction bases numbered 9, after V lost 2 bases and J lost 5 bases. CDR3 loop: CASSLTQLAMNEQYF. DNA for the CDR3: TGTGCCAGCAGCTTAACACAACTAGCGATGAACGAGCAGTACTTC. Together with reference TRBV11-2 and TRBJ2-7, the CDR3 gives the full variable domain: EAGVAQSPRYKIIEKRQSVAFWCNPISGHATLYWYQQILGQGPKLLIQFQNNGVVDDSQLPKDRFSAERLKGVDSTLKIQPAKLEDSAVYLCASSLTQLAMNEQYFGPGTRLTVT.

The rearrangement joins TRBV23-1 to TRBJ1-1, with 9 bases that match TRBD1. TRBV23-1 is marked as an open reading frame, function uncertain. V gave up 7 bases and J gave up 0 bases; unmatched junction bases: 9. CDR3 length: 16 amino acids. DNA for the CDR3: TGCGCCAGCATTGGGGACAGGGCAACCATGAACACTGAAGCTTTCTTT. It translates to CASIGDRATMNTEAFF.

The chain employs TRBV28 and TRBJ1-5, with D unclear. This CDR3 region has 13 residues. Germline V CDR1 and CDR2: MDHEN, SYDVKM. Between the trimmed V and J ends, which lost 7 bases and 2 bases, there was a span of 9 bases. The CDR3 here is CASTEDGNQPQHF. The CDR3 region has the DNA TGTGCCAGCACCGAAGACGGCAATCAGCCCCAGCATTTT.

This clone appeared a single time. This chain uses TRBV5-1 with TRBJ2-1, with D possibly being TRBD2 (5 bases). The CDR3 is made up of 16 amino acids. V was pared by 0 bases and J by 8 bases, with 18 bases between. Germline values: CDR1 SGHRS, CDR2 YFSETQ. In DNA, the CDR3 is TGCGCCAGCAGCTTGGTAGGCGGGCCTTCACGGTATGAGCAGTTCTTC. Residues: CASSLVGGPSRYEQFF. Full variable domain (outside the CDR3, taken from reference TRBV5-1 and TRBJ2-1): KAGVTQTPRYLIKTRGQQVTLSCSPISGHRSVSWYQQTPGQGLQFLFEYFSETQRNKGNFPGRFSGRQFSNSRSEMNVSTLELGDSALYLCASSLVGGPSRYEQFFGPGTRLTVL.

This chain connects TRBV7-9 to TRBJ2-7, with 7 bases aligning to TRBD1. This CDR3 is 15 amino acids long. Per the germline V gene, CDR1 is SEHNR and CDR2 is FQNEAQ (reference sequence). Trimming cost V 5 bases and J 7 bases; bases outside gene matches: 14. The CDR3 bases are TGTGCCAGCAGCCTAGAAGGTGACAGGGCCCGGGAGCAGTACTTC. Its translation: CASSLEGDRAREQYF.